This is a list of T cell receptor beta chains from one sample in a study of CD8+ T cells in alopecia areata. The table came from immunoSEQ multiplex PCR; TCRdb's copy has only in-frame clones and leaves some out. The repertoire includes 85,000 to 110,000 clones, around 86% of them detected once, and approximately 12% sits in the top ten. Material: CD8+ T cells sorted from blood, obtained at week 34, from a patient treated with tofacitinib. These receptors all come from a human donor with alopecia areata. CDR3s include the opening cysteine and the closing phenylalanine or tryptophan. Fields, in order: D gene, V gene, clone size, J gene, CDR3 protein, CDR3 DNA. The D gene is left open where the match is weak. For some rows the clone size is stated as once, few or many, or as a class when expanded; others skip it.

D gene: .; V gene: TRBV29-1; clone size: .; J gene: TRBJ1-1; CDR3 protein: CSVEGDTEAFF; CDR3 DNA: TGCAGCGTTGAGGGTGACACTGAAGCTTTCTTT
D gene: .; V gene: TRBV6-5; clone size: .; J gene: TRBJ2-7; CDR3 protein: CASSYVKGDLNYEQYF; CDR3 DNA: TGTGCCAGCAGTTACGTTAAGGGGGACTTAAACTACGAGCAGTACTTC
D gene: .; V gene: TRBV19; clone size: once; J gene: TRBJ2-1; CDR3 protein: CASSTLGGSSYNEQFF; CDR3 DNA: TGTGCCAGTAGTACCCTCGGCGGCAGCTCCTACAATGAGCAGTTCTTC
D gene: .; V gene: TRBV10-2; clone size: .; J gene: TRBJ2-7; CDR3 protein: CASSDKHYEQYF; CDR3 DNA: TGCGCCAGCAGTGACAAGCACTACGAGCAGTACTTC
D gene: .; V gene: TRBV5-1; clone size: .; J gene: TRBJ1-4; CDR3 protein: CASSLGLPTNEKLFF; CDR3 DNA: TGCGCCAGCAGCTTGGGGCTGCCGACTAATGAAAAACTGTTTTTT
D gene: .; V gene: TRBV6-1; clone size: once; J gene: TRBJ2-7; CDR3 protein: CASSESSGPTYEQYF; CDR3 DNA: TGTGCCAGCAGTGAGTCGTCGGGACCGACCTACGAGCAGTACTTC
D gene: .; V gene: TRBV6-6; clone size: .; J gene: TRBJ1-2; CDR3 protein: CASSQTPTDGYTF; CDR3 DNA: TGTGCCAGCAGCCAGACTCCTACCGATGGCTACACCTTC
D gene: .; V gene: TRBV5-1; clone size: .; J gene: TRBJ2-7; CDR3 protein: CASSLGAGAIDPYEQYF; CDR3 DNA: TGCGCCAGCAGCTTGGGGGCAGGGGCCATTGATCCCTACGAGCAGTACTTC
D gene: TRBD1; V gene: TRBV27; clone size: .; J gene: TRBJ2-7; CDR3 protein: CASSLGQGPYEQYF; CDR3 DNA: TGTGCCAGCAGTTTGGGACAGGGGCCTTACGAGCAGTACTTC
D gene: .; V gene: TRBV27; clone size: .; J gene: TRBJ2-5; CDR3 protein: CASRDFYADQETQYF; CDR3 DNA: TGTGCCAGCAGGGACTTTTATGCGGATCAAGAGACCCAGTACTTC
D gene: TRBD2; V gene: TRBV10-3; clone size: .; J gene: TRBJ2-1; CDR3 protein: CAISEPWTSGRTYNEQFF; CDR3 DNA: TGTGCCATCAGTGAGCCTTGGACTAGCGGGAGAACTTACAATGAGCAGTTCTTC
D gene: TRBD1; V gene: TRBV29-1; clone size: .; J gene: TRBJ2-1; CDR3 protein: CSVEDRGLDNEQFF; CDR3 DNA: TGCAGCGTTGAGGACAGGGGGCTAGACAATGAGCAGTTCTTC
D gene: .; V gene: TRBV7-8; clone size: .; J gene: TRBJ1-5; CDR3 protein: CASSRHVDYGNQPQHF; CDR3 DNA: TGTGCCAGCAGCCGACACGTCGATTATGGCAATCAGCCCCAGCATTTT
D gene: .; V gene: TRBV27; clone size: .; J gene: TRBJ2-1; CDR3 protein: CASSTPRGDEQFF; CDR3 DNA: TGTGCCAGCAGTACTCCCAGGGGGGATGAGCAGTTCTTC
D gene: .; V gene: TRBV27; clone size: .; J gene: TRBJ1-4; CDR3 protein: CASSSQGPNEKLFF; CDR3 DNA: TGTGCCAGCAGTTCCCAAGGACCTAATGAAAAACTGTTTTTT
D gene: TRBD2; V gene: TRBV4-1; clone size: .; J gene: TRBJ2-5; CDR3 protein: CASSLSAYGLAGDETQYF; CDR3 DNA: TGCGCCAGCAGCCTAAGCGCCTATGGACTAGCGGGAGATGAGACCCAGTACTTC
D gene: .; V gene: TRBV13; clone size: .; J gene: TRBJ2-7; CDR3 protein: CASSLGIDYEQYF; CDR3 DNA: TGTGCCAGCAGCTTAGGTATCGATTACGAGCAGTACTTC
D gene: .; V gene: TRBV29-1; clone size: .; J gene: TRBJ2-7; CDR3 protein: CSAGELYEQYF; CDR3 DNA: TGCAGCGCAGGGGAACTCTACGAGCAGTACTTC
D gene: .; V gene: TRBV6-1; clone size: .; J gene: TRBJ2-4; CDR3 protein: CASSDGSLLAKNIQYF; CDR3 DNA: TGTGCCAGCAGTGATGGGTCTCTACTAGCCAAAAACATTCAGTACTTC
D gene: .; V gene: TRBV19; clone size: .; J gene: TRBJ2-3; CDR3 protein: CASSSLRGGTDTQYF; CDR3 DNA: TGTGCCAGTAGTTCTCTCAGGGGGGGCACAGATACGCAGTATTTT
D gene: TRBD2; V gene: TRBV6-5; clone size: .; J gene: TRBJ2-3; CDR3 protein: CASSPGLAGTDTQYF; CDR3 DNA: TGTGCCAGCAGTCCGGGACTAGCAGGCACAGATACGCAGTATTTT
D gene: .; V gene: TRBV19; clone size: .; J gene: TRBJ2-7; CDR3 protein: CASSIEVTAYEQYF; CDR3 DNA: TGTGCCAGTAGTATCGAAGTAACCGCCTACGAGCAGTACTTC
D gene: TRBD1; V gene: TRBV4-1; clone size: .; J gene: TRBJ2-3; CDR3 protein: CASSQGTGGTDTQYF; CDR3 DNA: TGCGCCAGCAGCCAAGGGACAGGGGGCACAGATACGCAGTATTTT
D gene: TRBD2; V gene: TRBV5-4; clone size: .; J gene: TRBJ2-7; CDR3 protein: CASSLELAGVSSYEQYF; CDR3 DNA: TGTGCCAGCAGCTTGGAACTAGCGGGAGTTAGCTCCTACGAGCAGTACTTC
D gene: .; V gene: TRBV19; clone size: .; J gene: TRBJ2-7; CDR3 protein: CASSIGFANYEQYF; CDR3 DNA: TGTGCCAGTAGTATAGGATTCGCGAACTACGAGCAGTACTTC
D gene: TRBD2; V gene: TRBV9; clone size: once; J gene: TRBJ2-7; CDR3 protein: CASSVSGGTPSYEQYF; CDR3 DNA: TGTGCCAGCAGCGTTAGCGGGGGGACCCCCTCCTACGAGCAGTACTTC
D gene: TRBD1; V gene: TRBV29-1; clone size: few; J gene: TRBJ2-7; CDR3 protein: CSVELRVDRAYEQYF; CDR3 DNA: TGCAGCGTTGAACTCCGGGTCGACAGGGCCTACGAGCAGTACTTC
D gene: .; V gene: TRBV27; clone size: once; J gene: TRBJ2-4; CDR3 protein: CASSLWSGDKNIQYF; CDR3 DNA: TGTGCCAGCAGTTTATGGAGTGGGGACAAAAACATTCAGTACTTC
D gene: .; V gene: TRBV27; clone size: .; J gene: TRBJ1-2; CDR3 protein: CASSLGGPGGYTF; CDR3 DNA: TGTGCCAGCAGTTTAGGGGGGCCCGGGGGCTACACCTTC
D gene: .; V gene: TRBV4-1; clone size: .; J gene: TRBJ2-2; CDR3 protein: CASSPRQNTGELFF; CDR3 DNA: TGCGCCAGCAGTCCGCGACAGAACACCGGGGAGCTGTTTTTT
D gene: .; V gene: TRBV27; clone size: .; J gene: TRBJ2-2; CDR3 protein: CASSVFSERAGELFF; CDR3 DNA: TGTGCCAGCAGTGTCTTTTCTGAGAGGGCCGGGGAGCTGTTTTTT
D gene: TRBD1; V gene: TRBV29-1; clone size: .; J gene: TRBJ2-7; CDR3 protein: CSVRTGAGYEQYF; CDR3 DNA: TGCAGCGTTAGGACAGGGGCCGGGTACGAGCAGTACTTC
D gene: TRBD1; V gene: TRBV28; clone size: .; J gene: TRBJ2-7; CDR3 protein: CASSSWTGEVYEQYF; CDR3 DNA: TGTGCCAGCAGTTCATGGACAGGGGAGGTGTACGAGCAGTACTTC
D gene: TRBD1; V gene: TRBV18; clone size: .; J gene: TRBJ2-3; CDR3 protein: CASEGPRTGATDTQYF; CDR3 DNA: TGTGCCAGCGAGGGACCTCGGACAGGGGCCACAGATACGCAGTATTTT
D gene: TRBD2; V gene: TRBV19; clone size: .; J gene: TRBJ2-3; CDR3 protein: CASSIVGGGSDTQYF; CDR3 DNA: TGTGCCAGTAGTATAGTTGGCGGGGGATCAGATACGCAGTATTTT
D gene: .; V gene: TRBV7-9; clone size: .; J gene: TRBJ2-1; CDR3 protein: CASSLVAGIHNEQFF; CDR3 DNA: TGTGCCAGCAGCTTAGTCGCAGGGATACACAATGAGCAGTTCTTC
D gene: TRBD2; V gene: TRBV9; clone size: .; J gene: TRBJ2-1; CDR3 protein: CASSPRPSGGVDEQFF; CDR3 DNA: TGTGCCAGCAGCCCCCGTCCTAGCGGGGGGGTGGATGAGCAGTTCTTC
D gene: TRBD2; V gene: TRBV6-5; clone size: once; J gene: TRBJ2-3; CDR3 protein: CASSRLAGARDTQYF; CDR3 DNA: TGTGCCAGCAGCAGACTAGCGGGAGCGAGAGATACGCAGTATTTT
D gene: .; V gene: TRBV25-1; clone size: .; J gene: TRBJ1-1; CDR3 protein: CASTPTGALNTEAFF; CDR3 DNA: TGTGCCAGCACCCCGACCGGGGCCCTGAACACTGAAGCTTTCTTT
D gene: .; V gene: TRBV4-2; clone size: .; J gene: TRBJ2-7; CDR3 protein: CASSQDAGALQYEQYF; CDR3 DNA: TGTGCCAGCAGCCAAGATGCGGGGGCACTACAATACGAGCAGTACTTC
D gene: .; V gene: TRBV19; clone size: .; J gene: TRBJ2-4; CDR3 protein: CASSIWGANKNIQYF; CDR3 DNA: TGTGCCAGTAGTATTTGGGGGGCGAACAAAAACATTCAGTACTTC
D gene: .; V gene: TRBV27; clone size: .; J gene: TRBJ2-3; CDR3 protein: CASSLSQGFDTQYF; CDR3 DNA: TGTGCCAGCAGTTTATCTCAGGGGTTTGATACGCAGTATTTT
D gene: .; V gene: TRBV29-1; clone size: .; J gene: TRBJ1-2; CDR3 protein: CSVEDPGRETHGYTF; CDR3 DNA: TGCAGCGTTGAAGATCCGGGGAGGGAAACACATGGCTACACCTTC
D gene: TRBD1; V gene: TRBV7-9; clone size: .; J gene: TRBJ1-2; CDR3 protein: CASSLVSRGYYGYTF; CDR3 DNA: TGTGCCAGCAGCTTAGTCAGCAGGGGGTACTATGGCTACACCTTC
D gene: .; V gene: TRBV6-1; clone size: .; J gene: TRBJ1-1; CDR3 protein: CASSDRLSNTEAFF; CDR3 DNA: TGTGCCAGCAGTGATCGTCTTTCGAACACTGAAGCTTTCTTT
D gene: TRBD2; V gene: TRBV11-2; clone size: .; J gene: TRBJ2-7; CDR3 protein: CASSLVTSGGLYEQYF; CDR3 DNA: TGTGCCAGCAGCTTAGTAACTAGCGGGGGGCTCTACGAGCAGTACTTC